This section outlines one TCR beta chain sequence together with its context. The antigen is undetermined. The treatment here: roughly 19 received Ad26.COV2.S at low or high dose, single or two shots; 5 received placebo; per-sample allocation not given. The study sampled participants on day 63 after the first vaccine or placebo injection. Germline values: CDR1 SGHNT, CDR2 YENEEA. Trimming cost V 5 bases and J 2 bases, with 9 bases left between them. CDR3 length: 14 amino acids. These data belong to a study of Ad26.COV2.S vaccination and SARS-CoV-2 variants. Study-wide results and caveats: Vaccinees reportedly had broad spike-specific CD8+ and CD4+ T cell responses.

Some clones are missing from TCRdb's copy, which holds only in-frame ones; the method was immunoSEQ multiplex PCR. Among around 320,000 clones listed, approximately 86% were seen once. Material: peripheral blood, obtained in a trial of Ad26.COV2.S vaccine versus placebo. The sequence came from a person aged 18 to 59 who received the Ad26.COV2.S COVID-19 vaccine or a placebo. This chain joins TRBV11-3 and TRBJ2-2; perhaps TRBD1 as D (5 bases). CDR3 sequence reads: CASSQDSNTGELFF. CDR3 DNA sequence: TGTGCCAGCAGCCAAGACAGTAACACCGGGGAGCTGTTTTTT.